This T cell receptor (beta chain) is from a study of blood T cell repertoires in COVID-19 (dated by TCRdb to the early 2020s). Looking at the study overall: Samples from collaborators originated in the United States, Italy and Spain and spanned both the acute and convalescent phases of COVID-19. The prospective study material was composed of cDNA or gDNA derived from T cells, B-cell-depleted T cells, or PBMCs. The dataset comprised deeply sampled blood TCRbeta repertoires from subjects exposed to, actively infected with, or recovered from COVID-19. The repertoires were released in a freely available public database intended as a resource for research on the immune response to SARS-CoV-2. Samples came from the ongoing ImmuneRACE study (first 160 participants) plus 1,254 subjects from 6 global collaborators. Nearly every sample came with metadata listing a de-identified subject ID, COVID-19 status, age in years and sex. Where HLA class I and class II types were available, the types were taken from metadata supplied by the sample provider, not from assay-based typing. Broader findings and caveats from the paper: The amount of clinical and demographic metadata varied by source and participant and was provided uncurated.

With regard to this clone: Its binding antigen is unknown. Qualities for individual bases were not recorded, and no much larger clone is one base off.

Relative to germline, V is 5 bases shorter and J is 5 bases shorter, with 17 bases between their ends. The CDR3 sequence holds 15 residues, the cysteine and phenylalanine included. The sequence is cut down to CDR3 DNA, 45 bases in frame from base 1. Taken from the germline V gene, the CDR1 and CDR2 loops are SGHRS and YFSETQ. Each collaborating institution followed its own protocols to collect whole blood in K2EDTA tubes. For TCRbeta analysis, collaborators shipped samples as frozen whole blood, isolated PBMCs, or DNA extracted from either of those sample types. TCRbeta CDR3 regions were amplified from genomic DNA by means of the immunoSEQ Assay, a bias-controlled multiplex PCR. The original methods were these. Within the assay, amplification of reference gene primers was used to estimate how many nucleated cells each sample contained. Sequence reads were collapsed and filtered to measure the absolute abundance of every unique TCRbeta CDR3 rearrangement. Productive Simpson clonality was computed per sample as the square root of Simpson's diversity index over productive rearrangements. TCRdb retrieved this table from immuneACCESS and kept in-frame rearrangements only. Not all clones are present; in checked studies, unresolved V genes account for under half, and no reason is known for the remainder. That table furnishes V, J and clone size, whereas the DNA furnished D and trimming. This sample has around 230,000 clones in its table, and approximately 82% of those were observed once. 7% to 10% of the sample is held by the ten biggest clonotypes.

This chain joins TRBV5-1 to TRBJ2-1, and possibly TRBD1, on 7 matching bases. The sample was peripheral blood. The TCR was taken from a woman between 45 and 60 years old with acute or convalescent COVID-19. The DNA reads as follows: TGCGCCAGCAGAATGATCAGGGGGGATAACAATGAGCAGTTCTTC. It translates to CASRMIRGDNNEQFF.